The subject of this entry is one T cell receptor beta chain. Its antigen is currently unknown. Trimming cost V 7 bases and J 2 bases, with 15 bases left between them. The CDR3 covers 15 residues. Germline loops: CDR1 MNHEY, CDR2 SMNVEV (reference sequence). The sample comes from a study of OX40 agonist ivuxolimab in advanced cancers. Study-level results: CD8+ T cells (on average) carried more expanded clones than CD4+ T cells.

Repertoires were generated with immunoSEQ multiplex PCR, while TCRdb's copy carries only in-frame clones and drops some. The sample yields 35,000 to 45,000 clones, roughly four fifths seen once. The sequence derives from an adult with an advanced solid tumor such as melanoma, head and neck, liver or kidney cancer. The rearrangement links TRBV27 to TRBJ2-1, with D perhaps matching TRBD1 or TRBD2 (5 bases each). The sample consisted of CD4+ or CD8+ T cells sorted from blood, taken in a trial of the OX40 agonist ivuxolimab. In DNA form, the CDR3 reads TGTGCCAGCACCCCACGGGGCTTTACCTACAATGAGCAGTTCTTC. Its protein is CASTPRGFTYNEQFF.